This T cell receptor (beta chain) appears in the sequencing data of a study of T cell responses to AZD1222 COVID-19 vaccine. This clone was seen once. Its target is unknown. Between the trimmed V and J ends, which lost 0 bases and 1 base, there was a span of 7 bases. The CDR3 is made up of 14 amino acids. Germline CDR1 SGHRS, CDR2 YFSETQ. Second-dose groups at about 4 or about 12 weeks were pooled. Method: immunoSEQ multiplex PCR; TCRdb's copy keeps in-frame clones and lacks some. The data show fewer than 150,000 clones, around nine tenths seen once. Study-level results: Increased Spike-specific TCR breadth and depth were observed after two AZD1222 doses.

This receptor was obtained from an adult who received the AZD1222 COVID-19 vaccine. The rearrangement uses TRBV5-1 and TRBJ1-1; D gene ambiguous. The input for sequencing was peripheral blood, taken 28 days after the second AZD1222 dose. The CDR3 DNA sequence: TGCGCCAGCAGCTTGGACAGCGCGAACACTGAAGCTTTCTTT. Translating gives CASSLDSANTEAFF.